The 32 T cell receptor beta chains listed next were all sequenced from one sample in a study of CD8+ T cells in alopecia areata. The authors extracted RNA and reverse transcribed it into cDNA as the sequencing template. Sequenced by immunoSEQ multiplex PCR; TCRdb stores in-frame clones only, minus some. The sample lists around 120,000 clones; around 63% were seen once. Treatment specified: oral pan-JAK inhibitor, 5-10 mg twice daily. The specimen was CD4+ T cells sorted from blood, collected at week 4, from a patient treated with tofacitinib. The receptor source for this set is a human donor with alopecia areata.

This chain links TRBV30 with TRBJ1-2, with D perhaps matching TRBD1 (6 bases). V was trimmed by 0 bases and J by 7 bases, leaving 12 bases between them. The CDR3 is made up of 13 amino acids. Germline CDR1 is GTSNPN and CDR2 is SVGIG (reference sequence). The CDR3 reads CAWSVQGLRGYTF. CDR3 DNA: TGTGCCTGGAGTGTGCAGGGGCTGCGTGGCTACACCTTC.

The CDR3 region is CASSLAGQLGYGYTF. The CDR3 nucleotides are TGTGCCAGCAGCTTGGCCGGACAGCTTGGCTATGGCTACACCTTC. The chain combines TRBV5-4 with TRBJ1-2, with D perhaps TRBD1 (6 bases). V was pared by 0 bases and J by 4 bases, with 13 bases between. From germline, CDR1 is SGHNT and CDR2 YYREEE (reference sequence). The CDR3 is 15 residues long.

The CDR3 region has the DNA TGTGCCAGCCGCCGACAGGGGAACACTGAAGCTTTCTTT. It yields the protein CASRRQGNTEAFF. This chain connects TRBV25-1 to TRBJ1-1, with 7 nucleotides matching TRBD1. V was clipped by 8 bases and J by 1 base; unmatched bases: 4. The germline V gene encodes CDR1 MGHDK and CDR2 SYGVNS. This CDR3 has 13 residues.

The chain links TRBV28 to TRBJ1-2; D is undetermined. The germline V gene encodes CDR1 MDHEN and CDR2 SYDVKM. The V and J ends lost 1 base and 4 bases respectively, with 13 bases between them. The length of the CDR3 is 15 residues. The chain's CDR3 is CASSLSTPGLYGYTF. In DNA, the CDR3 is TGTGCCAGCAGTTTATCCACCCCTGGCCTCTATGGCTACACCTTC.

The sample holds one count of this clone. CDR3: CASSVAQGVQTQYF. The DNA for the CDR3 is TGTGCCAGCAGCGTAGCCCAGGGAGTCCAGACCCAGTACTTC. The chain is built from TRBV9 and TRBJ2-5; D is tentatively TRBD1 or TRBD2 (5 bases each). CDR3 length equals 14 residues. CDR1 and CDR2 from the germline V gene are SGDLS and YYNGEE. The ends were cut back, 0 bases at V and 6 bases at J, with 12 bases in the middle.

The V gene is TRBV30, the J gene TRBJ1-4; D possibly corresponds to TRBD1 (6 bases). The CDR3 sequence is 14 residues long. Deletions cut 2 bases from V and 7 bases from J, with 14 bases between. Germline CDR1 and CDR2: GTSNPN and SVGIG (reference sequence). CDR3 nucleotides: TGTGCCTGGAGTAGGGGGACCAGGAGTGAAAAACTGTTTTTT. It is translated as CAWSRGTRSEKLFF.

V usage is TRBV7-8 and J usage is TRBJ1-4, with unresolved D. The V end was cut by 0 bases, the J end by 6 bases, with 11 bases between. Germline V gene data show CDR1 as SGHVS and CDR2 as FQNEAQ. The CDR3 runs 15 residues. The CDR3 coding sequence is TGTGCCAGCAGCTTAGCCCTCACTCATGATGAAAAACTGTTTTTT. Translated, it gives CASSLALTHDEKLFF.

This chain joins TRBV7-2 and TRBJ2-3; 8 nucleotides line up with TRBD2. Germline V gene lookup returns CDR1 SGHTA and CDR2 FQGNSA. The CDR3 spans 14 residues. The V gene end was trimmed by 2 bases and the J gene end by 10 bases; junction bases not matched to a gene: 8. CDR3 sequence: CASSLKLAGGAQYF. CDR3 DNA: TGTGCCAGCAGCTTAAAGTTGGCGGGGGGTGCGCAGTATTTT.

The chain employs TRBV29-1 and TRBJ2-5; 7 bases are shared with TRBD1. This CDR3 region has 12 residues. The V and J ends lost 5 bases and 3 bases, in that order; junction bases with no gene match: 3. Germline assignment: CDR1 SQVTM and CDR2 ANQGSEA. The CDR3 here is CSVRTGEETQYF. The CDR3 DNA sequence: TGCAGCGTTCGGACAGGAGAAGAGACCCAGTACTTC.

The CDR3 nucleotides are TGCAGCGTTGAAGTGGGGACAAGCTACAATGAGCAGTTCTTC. It codes for CSVEVGTSYNEQFF. The chain carries TRBV29-1 and TRBJ2-1, with TRBD1 as a possible D gene (6 bases). CDR3 size: 14 residues. The germline V gene encodes CDR1 SQVTM and CDR2 ANQGSEA. The germline V and J ends were trimmed by 1 base and 3 bases, with 10 bases remaining between them.

The rearrangement joins TRBV29-1 to TRBJ2-2, with 8 positions matching TRBD1. V shed 7 bases and J 4 bases; nucleotides not matched to a gene: 5. This CDR3 has 13 amino acids. Germline lookup yields CDR1 SQVTM and CDR2 ANQGSEA. The CDR3 DNA reads TGCAGCGCAGGACAGGGAACCACCGGGGAGCTGTTTTTT. It encodes CSAGQGTTGELFF.

The rearrangement uses TRBV29-1 and TRBJ2-2; D may be TRBD1 (5 bases). The germline V gene has CDR1 SQVTM and CDR2 ANQGSEA. The CDR3 is made up of 13 amino acids. V was clipped by 4 bases and J by 7 bases, with 13 bases between them. CDR3 nucleotide sequence: TGCAGCGTTGCTGGCAGGGCTGGCGGGGAGCTGTTTTTT. This encodes CSVAGRAGGELFF.

The chain recombines TRBV30 with TRBJ2-4; 8 bases match TRBD2. CDR1 is GTSNPN, CDR2 SVGIG, per germline (reference sequence). The CDR3 is made up of 13 amino acids. J was trimmed by 10 bases and V by 3 bases; bases with no gene match: 8. DNA of the CDR3: TGTGCCTGGAGAACAGCGGGAGTGAATATTCAGTACTTC. It is translated as CAWRTAGVNIQYF.

The chain joins TRBV30 to TRBJ2-3; no clear D gene. Trimming took 3 bases from V and 4 from J, leaving 5 bases between them. The V gene's germline CDR1 is GTSNPN and CDR2 SVGIG (reference sequence). There are 11 residues in the CDR3. The CDR3: CAWRKADTQYF. The CDR3 DNA reads as TGTGCCTGGAGGAAAGCAGATACGCAGTATTTT.

This chain connects TRBV29-1 to TRBJ2-7; tentatively, D is TRBD1 or TRBD2 (5 bases each). V lost 0 bases and J lost 6, with 15 bases in between. From germline, CDR1 is SQVTM and CDR2 ANQGSEA. The CDR3 sequence is 14 residues long. The CDR3 nucleotides are TGCAGCGTTGAAGATTCGGTAGGGACGGGCGAGCAGTACTTC. This translates into CSVEDSVGTGEQYF.

This chain connects TRBV28 to TRBJ2-7; unclear D gene. V lost 8 bases and J 2 bases, leaving 13 bases between the germline ends. Germline values: CDR1 MDHEN, CDR2 SYDVKM. This CDR3 contains 13 residues. The CDR3 nucleotides are TGTGCCAGCCAAGAGCAGGTGGCCTACGAGCAGTACTTC. Amino acids: CASQEQVAYEQYF.

The chain couples TRBV5-1 to TRBJ2-2; 12 nucleotides line up with TRBD2. The CDR3 is made up of 20 amino acids. The germline CDR1 and CDR2 sequences are SGHRS and YFSETQ. Losses at the gene ends were 0 bases for V and 4 bases for J; bases not matched to a gene: 13. CDR3 region: CASSLETSGRLLDSTGELFF. The CDR3 DNA sequence: TGCGCCAGCAGCTTGGAAACTAGCGGGAGGTTGTTGGATAGCACCGGGGAGCTGTTTTTT.

The rearrangement links TRBV5-6 to TRBJ2-5; maybe TRBD1 (5 bases). CDR3 length: 13 amino acids. Trimming took off 1 base at V and 4 bases at J, with 8 bases between the two ends. CDR1 SGHDT and CDR2 YYEEEE come from the germline V gene. CDR3 in amino acids: CASSLKQGETQYF. The CDR3 DNA reads TGTGCCAGCAGCTTGAAGCAGGGAGAGACCCAGTACTTC.

The chain uses TRBV30 and TRBJ2-7, with 8 bases that match TRBD2. Trimming cost V 3 bases and J 2 bases; bases outside gene matches: 9. In germline, CDR1 is GTSNPN, CDR2 SVGIG (reference sequence). The CDR3 covers 15 residues. CDR3 amino acids: CAWRVGTRYAYEQYF. In DNA form, the CDR3 reads TGTGCCTGGAGAGTGGGGACTAGATACGCCTACGAGCAGTACTTC.

The rearrangement links TRBV7-2 to TRBJ1-2; unclear D gene. Germline V gene lookup returns CDR1 SGHTA and CDR2 FQGNSA. Trimming removed 4 bases at V and 2 bases at J, with 11 bases between. CDR3 length equals 14 residues. The CDR3 loop reads CASSSQPLNYGYTF. The CDR3 DNA follows: TGTGCCAGCAGCTCTCAGCCGTTAAACTATGGCTACACCTTC.

The chain uses TRBV29-1 and TRBJ1-2, with 9 bases lining up with TRBD1. CDR1 and CDR2 (germline): SQVTM, ANQGSEA. The CDR3 is 12 residues long. The trim removed 6 bases at V and 4 bases at J, leaving 3 bases unmatched. The CDR3 DNA is TGCAGCGTGGAGGGACAGGGCTATGGCTACACCTTC. Its translation is CSVEGQGYGYTF.

This chain connects TRBV7-2 to TRBJ1-2; 8 bases match TRBD1. V lost 4 bases, J lost 8 bases, and 3 bases stayed unmatched. The CDR3 extends over 12 amino acids. CDR1 and CDR2 from the germline V gene are SGHTA and FQGNSA. DNA of the CDR3: TGTGCCAGCAGCTCGACAGGGGACGGCTACACCTTC. Encoded protein: CASSSTGDGYTF. Full variable domain (missing parts from reference TRBV7-2 and TRBJ1-2): GAGVSQSPSNKVTEKGKDVELRCDPISGHTALYWYRQSLGQGLEFLIYFQGNSAPDKSGLPSDRFSAERTGGSVSTLTIQRTQQEDSAVYLCASSSTGDGYTFGSGTRLTVV.

The chain employs TRBV19 and TRBJ1-1, with TRBD1 matching 10 bases. After removal of 4 bases from V and 1 base from J, the junction contained 3 bases not matched to a gene. This CDR3 has 15 residues. The germline CDR1 and CDR2 sequences are LNHDA and SQIVND (reference sequence). The CDR3 is CASSRGTGENTEAFF. The CDR3 coding sequence is TGTGCCAGTAGTAGGGGGACAGGGGAGAACACTGAAGCTTTCTTT.

V is TRBV29-1 and J is TRBJ2-7; D is undetermined. Germline V CDR1 and CDR2: SQVTM, ANQGSEA. The CDR3 spans 11 residues. Trimming stripped 2 bases from V and 3 bases from J, with 5 bases between. The CDR3 loop reads CSVETLYEQYF. CDR3 DNA sequence: TGCAGCGTTGAAACCCTCTACGAGCAGTACTTC.

The V gene is TRBV18, the J gene TRBJ2-1, with 8 bases matching TRBD1. J lost 6 bases, V lost 5 bases, and 9 bases had no gene match. The length of the CDR3 is 15 residues. Germline V CDR1 and CDR2: KGHSH, LQKENI. The CDR3 nucleotides are TGTGCCAGCTCAACCCGGACAGGGTTAAGCAATGAGCAGTTCTTC. Translation: CASSTRTGLSNEQFF.

The J gene is TRBJ2-1, the V gene TRBV19; D unresolved. V was pared by 2 bases and J by 7 bases, with 15 bases between. Germline CDR1 LNHDA, CDR2 SQIVND (reference sequence). This CDR3 comprises 15 residues. CDR3 residues: CASSITPIWRNEQFF. In nucleotides, the CDR3 is TGTGCCAGTAGTATAACCCCAATTTGGCGGAATGAGCAGTTCTTC.

J is TRBJ2-1 and V is TRBV18, with 10 bases fitting TRBD2. The germline gives CDR1 KGHSH, CDR2 LQKENI. Trimming removed 1 base from V and 3 bases from J; junction bases left unmatched: 0. CDR3 length: 15 residues. This CDR3 is CASSPQREGYNEQFF. As DNA, the CDR3 is TGTGCCAGCTCACCACAGCGGGAGGGCTACAATGAGCAGTTCTTC. The whole variable domain, filled in from reference TRBV18 and TRBJ2-1, reads NAGVMQNPRHLVRRRGQEARLRCSPMKGHSHVYWYRQLPEEGLKFMVYLQKENIIDESGMPKERFSAEFPKEGPSILRIQQVVRGDSAAYFCASSPQREGYNEQFFGPGTRLTVL.

The chain couples TRBV4-3 to TRBJ1-2; TRBD1 is a possible D gene (5 bases). The CDR3 is 14 amino acids. Deletions cut 2 bases from V and 4 bases from J, with 11 bases between. Germline V gives CDR1 LGHNA, CDR2 YSLEER. Here the CDR3 reads CASSQQGQGYGYTF. The CDR3 DNA is TGCGCCAGCAGCCAACAGGGCCAAGGCTATGGCTACACCTTC.

The chain combines TRBV7-2 with TRBJ1-2; D ambiguous. V was cut by 6 bases and J by 8 bases, with 10 bases left in between. Germline V gene lookup returns CDR1 SGHTA and CDR2 FQGNSA. The CDR3 is 11 amino acids. CDR3 in amino acids: CASSPSEGYTF. The CDR3 DNA sequence: TGTGCCAGCAGTCCAAGTGAGGGCTACACCTTC.

The rearrangement uses TRBV2 and TRBJ2-3; 7 positions match TRBD1. Germline loops: CDR1 SNHLY, CDR2 FYNNEI. Trimming at V came to 5 bases and at J to 2 bases, leaving 4 bases not matched to a gene. The CDR3 runs 14 residues. In nucleotides, the CDR3 is TGTGCCAGCAGTAGACAGGGTTTCACAGATACGCAGTATTTT. It yields the protein CASSRQGFTDTQYF.

The V and J genes are TRBV27 and TRBJ1-2, with 7 positions matching TRBD1. This CDR3 spans 14 amino acids. Germline V gene data show CDR1 as MNHEY and CDR2 as SMNVEV (reference sequence). Trimming took 5 bases from V and 7 from J; bases not matched to a gene: 10. The CDR3 here is CASSLLQGSSGYTF. The CDR3 DNA sequence: TGTGCCAGCAGTCTTTTACAGGGGAGTAGTGGCTACACCTTC.

In its sample, this clone was seen a few times. The rearrangement joins TRBV29-1 to TRBJ2-7; 8 nucleotides match TRBD2. CDR3 size: 13 residues. From germline, CDR1 is SQVTM and CDR2 ANQGSEA. With V trimmed by 4 bases and J by 3 bases, 5 bases remained unmatched. In DNA form, the CDR3 reads TGCAGCGTTGGGCTAGCGGGTGTCTACGAGCAGTACTTC. This codes for CSVGLAGVYEQYF.